This note documents a single TCR beta chain sequence. Antigen unknown. Treatment: over 15 received Ad26.COV2.S at low or high dose, single or two shots; about 5 received placebo; per-sample allocation not given. Sampling took place 63 days after the first vaccine or placebo injection. The CDR3 covers 14 residues. With 4 bases removed from V and 4 bases from J, the gap between germline ends came to 13 bases. Per germline, CDR1 LGHDT and CDR2 YNNKEL (reference sequence). Using immunoSEQ multiplex PCR, the repertoire was profiled, and TCRdb retains in-frame clones only, with some absent. The sample holds some 300,000 clones, around 81% seen once. This sample is part of a study of Ad26.COV2.S vaccination and SARS-CoV-2 variants. Study as a whole: The study gave Ad26.COV2.S intramuscularly, once or twice 56 days apart.

Findings and caveats of the study: After vaccination, substantial breadth of spike-specific CD8+ and CD4+ responses was reported. People given the vaccine had a wider spike-specific TCR breadth than placebo recipients did.

The receptor's source is a person between 18 and 65 years old who received the Ad26.COV2.S COVID-19 vaccine or a placebo. Sequenced here: peripheral blood, sampled in a trial of Ad26.COV2.S vaccine versus placebo. The V and J genes are TRBV3-1 (or the pseudogene TRBV3-2) and TRBJ1-1; D is ambiguous. This chain's CDR3 is CASSPQAWGTEAFF. The CDR3, as DNA: TGTGCCAGCAGCCCCCAGGCCTGGGGCACTGAAGCTTTCTTT.